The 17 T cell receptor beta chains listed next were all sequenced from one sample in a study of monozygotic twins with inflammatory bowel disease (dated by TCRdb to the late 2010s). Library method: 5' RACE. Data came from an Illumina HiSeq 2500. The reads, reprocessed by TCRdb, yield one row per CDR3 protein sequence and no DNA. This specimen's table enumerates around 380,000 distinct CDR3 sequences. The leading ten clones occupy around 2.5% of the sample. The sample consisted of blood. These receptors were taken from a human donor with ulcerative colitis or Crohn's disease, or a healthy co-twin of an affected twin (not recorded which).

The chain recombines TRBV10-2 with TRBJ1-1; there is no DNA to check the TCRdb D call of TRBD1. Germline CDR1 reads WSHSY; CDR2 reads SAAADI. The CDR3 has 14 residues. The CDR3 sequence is CASSITGGRIEAFF.

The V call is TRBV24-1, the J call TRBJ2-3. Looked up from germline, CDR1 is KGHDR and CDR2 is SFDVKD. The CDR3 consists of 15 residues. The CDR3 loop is CATSVRRGSTDTQYF.

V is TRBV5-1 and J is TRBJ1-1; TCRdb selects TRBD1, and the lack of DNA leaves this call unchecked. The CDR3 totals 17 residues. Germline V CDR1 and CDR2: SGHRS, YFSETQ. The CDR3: CASSLAAGLKNKGEAFF.

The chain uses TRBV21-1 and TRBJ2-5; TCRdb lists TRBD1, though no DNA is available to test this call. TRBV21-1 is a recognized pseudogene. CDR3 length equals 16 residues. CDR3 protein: CASSIPGRATQETQYF.

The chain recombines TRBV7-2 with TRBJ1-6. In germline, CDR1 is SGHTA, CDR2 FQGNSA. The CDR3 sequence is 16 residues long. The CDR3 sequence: CASSLGGVSYNSPLHF. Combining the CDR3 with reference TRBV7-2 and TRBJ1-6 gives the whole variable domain GAGVSQSPSNKVTEKGKDVELRCDPISGHTALYWYRQSLGQGLEFLIYFQGNSAPDKSGLPSDRFSAERTGGSVSTLTIQRTQQEDSAVYLCASSLGGVSYNSPLHFGNGTRLTVT.

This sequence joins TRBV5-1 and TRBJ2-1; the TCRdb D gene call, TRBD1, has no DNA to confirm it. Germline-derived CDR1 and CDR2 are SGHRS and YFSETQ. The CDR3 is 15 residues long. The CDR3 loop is CASSLGGTAYNEQFF.

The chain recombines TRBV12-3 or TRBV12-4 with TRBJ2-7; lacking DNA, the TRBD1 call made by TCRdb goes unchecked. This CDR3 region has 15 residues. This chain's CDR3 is CASSFGGSRSYEQYF.

The CDR3 region is CASSLVPMGGELFF. V is TRBV7-3 and J is TRBJ2-2. Germline values: CDR1 SGHTA, CDR2 FQGTGA. The CDR3 has 14 amino acids.

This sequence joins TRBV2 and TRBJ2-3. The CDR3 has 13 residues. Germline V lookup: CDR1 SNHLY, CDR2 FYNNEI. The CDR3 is CASRNYGTDTQYF.

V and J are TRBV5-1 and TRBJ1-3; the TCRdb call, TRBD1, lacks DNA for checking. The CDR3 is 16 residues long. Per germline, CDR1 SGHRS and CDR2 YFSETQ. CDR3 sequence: CASSLSDRDSGNTIYF.

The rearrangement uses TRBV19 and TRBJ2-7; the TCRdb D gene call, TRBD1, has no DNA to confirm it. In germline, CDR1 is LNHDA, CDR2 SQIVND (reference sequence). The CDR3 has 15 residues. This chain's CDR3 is CASSMTGTGVNEQYF.

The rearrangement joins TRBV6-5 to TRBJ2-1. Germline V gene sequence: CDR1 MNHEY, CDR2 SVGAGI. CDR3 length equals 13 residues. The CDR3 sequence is CASSQSYNNEQFF.

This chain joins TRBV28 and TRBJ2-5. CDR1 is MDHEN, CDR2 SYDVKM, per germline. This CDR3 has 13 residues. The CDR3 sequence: CASKSSARETQYF.

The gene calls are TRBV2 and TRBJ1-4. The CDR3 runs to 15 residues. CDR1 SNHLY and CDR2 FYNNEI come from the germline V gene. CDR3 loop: CASRVTVATNEKLFF. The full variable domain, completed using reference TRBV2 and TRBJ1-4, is EPEVTQTPSHQVTQMGQEVILRCVPISNHLYFYWYRQILGQKVEFLVSFYNNEISEKSEIFDDQFSVERPDGSNFTLKIRSTKLEDSAMYFCASRVTVATNEKLFFGSGTQLSVL.

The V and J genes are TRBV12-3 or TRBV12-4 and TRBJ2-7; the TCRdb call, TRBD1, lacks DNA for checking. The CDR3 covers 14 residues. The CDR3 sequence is CASTLSGIWDEQYF.

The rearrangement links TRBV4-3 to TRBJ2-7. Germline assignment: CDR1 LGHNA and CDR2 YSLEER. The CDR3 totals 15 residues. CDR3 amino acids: CASSQDVTGAYEQYF.

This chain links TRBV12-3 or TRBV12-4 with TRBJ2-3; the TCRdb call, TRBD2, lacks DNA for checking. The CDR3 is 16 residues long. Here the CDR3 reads CASSRPGTSGYSAQYF.